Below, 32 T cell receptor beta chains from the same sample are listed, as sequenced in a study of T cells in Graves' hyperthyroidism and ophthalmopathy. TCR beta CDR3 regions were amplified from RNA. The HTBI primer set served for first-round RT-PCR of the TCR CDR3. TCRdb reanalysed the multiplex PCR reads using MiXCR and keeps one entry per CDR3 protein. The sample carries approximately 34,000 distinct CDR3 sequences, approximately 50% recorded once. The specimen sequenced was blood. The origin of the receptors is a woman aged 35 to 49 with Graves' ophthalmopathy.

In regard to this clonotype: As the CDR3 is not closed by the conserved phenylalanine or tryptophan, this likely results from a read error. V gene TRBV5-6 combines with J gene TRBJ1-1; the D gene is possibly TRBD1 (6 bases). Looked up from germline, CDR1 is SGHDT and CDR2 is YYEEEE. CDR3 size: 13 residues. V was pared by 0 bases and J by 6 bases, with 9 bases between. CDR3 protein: CASSLVQGSEAFT. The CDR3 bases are TGTGCCAGCAGCTTGGTACAGGGCTCTGAAGCTTTCACT.

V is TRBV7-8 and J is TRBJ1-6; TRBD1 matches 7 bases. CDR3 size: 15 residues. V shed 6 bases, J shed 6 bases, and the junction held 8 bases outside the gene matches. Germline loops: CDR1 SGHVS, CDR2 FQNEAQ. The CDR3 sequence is CASRPDRDSNSPLHF. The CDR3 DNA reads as TGTGCCAGCAGGCCAGATCGGGACAGTAATTCACCCCTCCACTTT.

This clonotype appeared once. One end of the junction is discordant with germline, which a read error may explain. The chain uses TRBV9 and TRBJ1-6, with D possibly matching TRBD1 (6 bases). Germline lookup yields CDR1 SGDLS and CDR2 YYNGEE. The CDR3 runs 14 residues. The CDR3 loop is CASSDAGDNSPLHF. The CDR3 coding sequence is TGTGCCAGCAGCGACGCAGGGGATAACTCACCCCTCCACTTT.

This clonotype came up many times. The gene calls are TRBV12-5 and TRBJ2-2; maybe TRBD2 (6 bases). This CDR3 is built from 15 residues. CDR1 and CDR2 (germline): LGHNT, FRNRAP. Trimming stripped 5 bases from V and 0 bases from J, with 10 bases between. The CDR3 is CASGPPGANTGELFF. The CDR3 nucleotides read TGTGCTAGTGGTCCCCCGGGAGCGAACACCGGGGAGCTGTTTTTT. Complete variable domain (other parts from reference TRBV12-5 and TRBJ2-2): DARVTQTPRHKVTEMGQEVTMRCQPILGHNTVFWYRQTMMQGLELLAYFRNRAPLDDSGMPKDRFSAEMPDATLATLKIQPSEPRDSAVYFCASGPPGANTGELFFGEGSRLTVL.

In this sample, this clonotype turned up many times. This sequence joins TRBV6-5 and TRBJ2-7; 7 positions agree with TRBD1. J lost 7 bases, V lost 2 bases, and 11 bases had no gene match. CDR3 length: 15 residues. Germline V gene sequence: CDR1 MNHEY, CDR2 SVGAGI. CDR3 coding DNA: TGTGCCAGCAGTTACGAACACCCATCAGGGGGTGAGCAGTACTTC. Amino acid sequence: CASSYEHPSGGEQYF.

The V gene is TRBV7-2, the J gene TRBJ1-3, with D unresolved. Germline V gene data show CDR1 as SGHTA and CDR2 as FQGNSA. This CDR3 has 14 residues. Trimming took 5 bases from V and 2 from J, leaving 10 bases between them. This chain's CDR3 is CASSQGTAGNTIYF. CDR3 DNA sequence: TGTGCCAGCAGCCAAGGAACTGCTGGAAACACCATATATTTT.

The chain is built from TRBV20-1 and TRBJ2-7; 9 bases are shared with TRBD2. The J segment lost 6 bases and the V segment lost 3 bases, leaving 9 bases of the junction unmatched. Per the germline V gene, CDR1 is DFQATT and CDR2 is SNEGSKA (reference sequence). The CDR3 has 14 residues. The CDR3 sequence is CSASGLAGSIEQYF. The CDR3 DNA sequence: TGCAGTGCTAGTGGGCTAGCGGGAAGTATCGAGCAGTACTTC.

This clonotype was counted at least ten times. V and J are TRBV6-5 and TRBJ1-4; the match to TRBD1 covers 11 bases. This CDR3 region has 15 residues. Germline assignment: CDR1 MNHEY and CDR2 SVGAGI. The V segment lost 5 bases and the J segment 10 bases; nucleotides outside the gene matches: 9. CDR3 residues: CASSAGTGGVAKLFF. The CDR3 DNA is TGTGCCAGCAGTGCCGGGACAGGGGGGGTGGCAAAACTGTTTTTT.

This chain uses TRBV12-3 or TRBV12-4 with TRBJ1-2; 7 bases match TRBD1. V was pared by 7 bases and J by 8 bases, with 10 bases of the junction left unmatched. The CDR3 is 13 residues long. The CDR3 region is CASKRTGLTGYTF. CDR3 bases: TGTGCCAGCAAGAGGACAGGTCTGACGGGCTACACCTTC.

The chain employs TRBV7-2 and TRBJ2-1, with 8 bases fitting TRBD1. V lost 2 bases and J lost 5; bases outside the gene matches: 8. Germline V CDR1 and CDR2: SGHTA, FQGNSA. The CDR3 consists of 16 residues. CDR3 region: CASSLLTGEGNNEQFF. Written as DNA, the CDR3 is TGTGCCAGCAGCTTATTGACAGGGGAAGGAAACAATGAGCAGTTCTTC. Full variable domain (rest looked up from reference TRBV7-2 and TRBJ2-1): GAGVSQSPSNKVTEKGKDVELRCDPISGHTALYWYRQSLGQGLEFLIYFQGNSAPDKSGLPSDRFSAERTGGSVSTLTIQRTQQEDSAVYLCASSLLTGEGNNEQFFGPGTRLTVL.

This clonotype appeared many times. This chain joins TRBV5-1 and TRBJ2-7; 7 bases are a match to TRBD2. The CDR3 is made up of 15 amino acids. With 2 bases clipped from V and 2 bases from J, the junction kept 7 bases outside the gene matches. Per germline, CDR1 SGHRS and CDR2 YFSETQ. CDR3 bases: TGCGCCAGCAGCTTAACCAGCGGGGACCCCTACGAGCAGTACTTC. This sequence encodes CASSLTSGDPYEQYF.

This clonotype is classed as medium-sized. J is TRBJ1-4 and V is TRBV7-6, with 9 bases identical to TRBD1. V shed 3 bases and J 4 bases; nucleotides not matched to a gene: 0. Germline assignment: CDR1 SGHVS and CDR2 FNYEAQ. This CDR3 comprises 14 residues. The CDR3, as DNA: TGTGCCAGCAGCTTGGGACAGGGTAATGAAAAACTGTTTTTT. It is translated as CASSLGQGNEKLFF.

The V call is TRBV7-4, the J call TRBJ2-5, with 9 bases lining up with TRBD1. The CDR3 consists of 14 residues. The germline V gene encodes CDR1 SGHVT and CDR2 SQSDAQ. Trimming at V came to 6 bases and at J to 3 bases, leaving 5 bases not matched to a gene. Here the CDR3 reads CASSLRDREETQYF. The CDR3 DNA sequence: TGTGCCAGCAGTTTACGGGACAGGGAAGAGACCCAGTACTTC.

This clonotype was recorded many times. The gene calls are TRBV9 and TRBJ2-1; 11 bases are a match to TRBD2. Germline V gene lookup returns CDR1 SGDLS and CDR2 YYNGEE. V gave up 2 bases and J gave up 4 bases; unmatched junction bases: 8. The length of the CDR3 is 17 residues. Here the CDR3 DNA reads TGTGCCAGCAGCGTCTCACCGGGACTAGCGGAATACAATGAGCAGTTCTTC. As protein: CASSVSPGLAEYNEQFF.

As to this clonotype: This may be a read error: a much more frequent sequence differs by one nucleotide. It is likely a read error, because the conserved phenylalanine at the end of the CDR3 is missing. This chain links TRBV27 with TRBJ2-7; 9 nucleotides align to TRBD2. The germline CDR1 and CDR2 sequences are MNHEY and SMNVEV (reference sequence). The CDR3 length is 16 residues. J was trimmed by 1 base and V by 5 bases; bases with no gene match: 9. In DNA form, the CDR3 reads TGTGCCAGCAGTCTTGAGATGACTAGCGGTTCCTACGAGCAGTACCTC. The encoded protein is CASSLEMTSGSYEQYL.

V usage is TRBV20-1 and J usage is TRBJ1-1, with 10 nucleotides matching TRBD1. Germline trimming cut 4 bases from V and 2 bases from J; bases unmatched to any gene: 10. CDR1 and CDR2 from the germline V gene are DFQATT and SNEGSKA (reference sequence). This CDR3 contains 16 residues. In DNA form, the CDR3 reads TGCAGTGCTACCAGACAGGGGGCTGGTAGAAACACTGAAGCTTTCTTT. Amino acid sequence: CSATRQGAGRNTEAFF.

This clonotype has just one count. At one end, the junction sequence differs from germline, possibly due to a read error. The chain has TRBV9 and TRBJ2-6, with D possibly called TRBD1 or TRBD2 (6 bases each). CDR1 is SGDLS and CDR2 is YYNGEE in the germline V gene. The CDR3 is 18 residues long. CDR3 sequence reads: CATSPRGRGNSGANVLTF. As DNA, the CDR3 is TGTGCCACCAGCCCGCGGGGCAGGGGAAACTCCGGGGCCAACGTCCTAACTTTC.

The CDR3 reads CSARGGQGVGETQYF. CDR3 DNA: TGCAGTGCTAGAGGGGGACAGGGGGTAGGGGAGACCCAGTACTTC. J is TRBJ2-5 and V is TRBV20-1; 11 bases match TRBD1. CDR3 size: 15 residues. Germline CDR1 and CDR2: DFQATT and SNEGSKA (reference sequence). V gave up 1 base and J gave up 5 bases; unmatched junction bases: 6.

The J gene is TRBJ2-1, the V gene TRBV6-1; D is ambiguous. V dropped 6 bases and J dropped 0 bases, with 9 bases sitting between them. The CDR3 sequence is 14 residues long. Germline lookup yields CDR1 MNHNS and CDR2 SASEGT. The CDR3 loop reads CASSPTTSYNEQFF. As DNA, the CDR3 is TGTGCCAGCAGCCCCACTACCTCCTACAATGAGCAGTTCTTC.

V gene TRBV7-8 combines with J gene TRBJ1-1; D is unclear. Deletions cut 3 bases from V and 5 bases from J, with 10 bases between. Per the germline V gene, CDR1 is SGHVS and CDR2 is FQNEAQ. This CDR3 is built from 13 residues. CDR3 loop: CASSFGVGTEAFF. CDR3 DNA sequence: TGTGCCAGCAGCTTTGGGGTAGGAACTGAAGCTTTCTTT.

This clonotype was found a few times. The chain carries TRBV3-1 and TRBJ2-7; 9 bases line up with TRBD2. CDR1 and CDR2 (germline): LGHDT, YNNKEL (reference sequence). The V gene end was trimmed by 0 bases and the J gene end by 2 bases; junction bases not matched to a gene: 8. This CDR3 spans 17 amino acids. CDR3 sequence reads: CASSQDSGASGTYEQYF. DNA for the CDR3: TGTGCCAGCAGCCAAGATAGTGGGGCTAGCGGGACCTACGAGCAGTACTTC.

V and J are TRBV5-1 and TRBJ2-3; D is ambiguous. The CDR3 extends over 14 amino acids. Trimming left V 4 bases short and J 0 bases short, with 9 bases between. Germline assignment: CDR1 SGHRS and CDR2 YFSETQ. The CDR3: CASSLTESTDTQYF. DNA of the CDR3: TGCGCCAGCAGCCTCACCGAAAGCACAGATACGCAGTATTTT.

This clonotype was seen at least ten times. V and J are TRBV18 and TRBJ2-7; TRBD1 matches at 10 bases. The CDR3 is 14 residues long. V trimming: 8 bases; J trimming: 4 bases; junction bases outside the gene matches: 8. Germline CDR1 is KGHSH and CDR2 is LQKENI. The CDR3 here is CASKATGGGYEQYF. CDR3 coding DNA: TGTGCCAGCAAAGCGACAGGGGGCGGGTACGAGCAGTACTTC.

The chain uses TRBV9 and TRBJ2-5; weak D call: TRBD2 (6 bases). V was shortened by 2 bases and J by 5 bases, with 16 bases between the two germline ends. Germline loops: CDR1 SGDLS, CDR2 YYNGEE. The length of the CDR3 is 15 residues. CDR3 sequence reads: CASSVYPGVSETQYF. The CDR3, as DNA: TGTGCCAGCAGCGTCTATCCGGGAGTTTCCGAGACCCAGTACTTC.

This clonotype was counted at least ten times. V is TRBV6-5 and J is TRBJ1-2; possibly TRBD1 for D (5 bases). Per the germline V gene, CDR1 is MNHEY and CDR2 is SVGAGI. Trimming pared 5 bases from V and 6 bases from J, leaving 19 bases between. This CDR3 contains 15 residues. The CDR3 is CASSTHGSGRDGYTF. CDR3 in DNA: TGTGCCAGCAGTACCCACGGGTCGGGGCGAGATGGCTACACCTTC.

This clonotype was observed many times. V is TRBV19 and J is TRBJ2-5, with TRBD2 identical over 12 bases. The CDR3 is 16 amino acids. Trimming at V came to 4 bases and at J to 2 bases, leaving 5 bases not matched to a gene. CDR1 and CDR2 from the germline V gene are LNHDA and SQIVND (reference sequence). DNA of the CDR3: TGTGCCAGTAGTACAGAAGGGACTAGCGGGCAAGAGACCCAGTACTTC. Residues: CASSTEGTSGQETQYF.

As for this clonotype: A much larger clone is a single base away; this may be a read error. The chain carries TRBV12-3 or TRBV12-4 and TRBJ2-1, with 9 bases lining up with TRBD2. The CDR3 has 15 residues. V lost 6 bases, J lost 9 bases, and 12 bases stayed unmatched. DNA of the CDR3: TGTGCCAGCAGGACAGCGGGAGGTTCCTTGTGTGAGCAGTTCTTC. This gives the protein CASRTAGGSLCEQFF.

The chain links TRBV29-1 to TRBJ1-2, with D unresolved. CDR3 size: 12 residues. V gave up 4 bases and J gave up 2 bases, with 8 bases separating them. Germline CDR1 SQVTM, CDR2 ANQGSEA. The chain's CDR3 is CSVGGQNYGYTF. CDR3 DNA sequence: TGCAGCGTTGGCGGGCAGAACTATGGCTACACCTTC. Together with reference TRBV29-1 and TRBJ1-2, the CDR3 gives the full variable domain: SAVISQKPSRDICQRGTSLTIQCQVDSQVTMMFWYRQQPGQSLTLIATANQGSEATYESGFVIDKFPISRPNLTFSTLTVSNMSPEDSSIYLCSVGGQNYGYTFGSGTRLTVV.

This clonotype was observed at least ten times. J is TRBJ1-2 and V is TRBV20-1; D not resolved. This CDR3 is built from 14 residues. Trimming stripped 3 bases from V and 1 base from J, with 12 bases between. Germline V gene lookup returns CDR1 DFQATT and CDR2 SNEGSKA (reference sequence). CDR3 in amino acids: CSASGGDNNYGYTF. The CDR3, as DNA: TGCAGTGCTAGCGGCGGGGATAATAACTATGGCTACACCTTC.

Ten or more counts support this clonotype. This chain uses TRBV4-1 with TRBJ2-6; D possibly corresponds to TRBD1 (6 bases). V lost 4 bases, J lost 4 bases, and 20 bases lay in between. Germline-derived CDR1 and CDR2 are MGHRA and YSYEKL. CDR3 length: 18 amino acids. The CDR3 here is CASSRSGTIGSGANVLTF. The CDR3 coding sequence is TGCGCCAGCAGCCGTTCCGGGACAATCGGGTCAGGGGCCAACGTCCTGACTTTC.

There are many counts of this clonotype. The DNA of the CDR3 is TGTGCCAGCAGCGTAACTAGCGGGGGCACCGGGGAGCTGTTTTTT. Translating gives CASSVTSGGTGELFF. The chain recombines TRBV9 with TRBJ2-2; 11 bases are shared with TRBD2. V shed 1 base, J shed 4 bases, and the junction held 0 bases outside the gene matches. This CDR3 is 15 amino acids long. In germline, CDR1 is SGDLS, CDR2 YYNGEE.

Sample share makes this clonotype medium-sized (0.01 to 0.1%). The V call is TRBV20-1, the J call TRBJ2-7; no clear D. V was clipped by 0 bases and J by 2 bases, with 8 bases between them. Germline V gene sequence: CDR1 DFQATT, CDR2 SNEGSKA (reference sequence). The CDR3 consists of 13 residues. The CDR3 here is CSARDRETYEQYF. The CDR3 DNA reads TGCAGTGCTAGAGATAGGGAAACCTACGAGCAGTACTTC.